This T cell receptor (beta chain) was identified in a study of T-cell memory formation after mild COVID-19. Study-wide background: The TCR clusters were mostly specific to one donor. Study-wide results and caveats: Pre-infection memory held some responding clones, suggesting pre-existing cross-reactive T cells responded. The authors left the SARS-CoV-2 specificity of second-wave clones peaking on day 37 unconfirmed. Contracting clones from day 15 to 85 showed balanced CD4/CD8; later expanders favored CD4+.

TCRdb reprocessed the 5' RACE reads with MiXCR, giving one entry per CDR3 protein. The sample carries hundreds of thousands of distinct CDR3 sequences, roughly 15% recorded once. Trimming cost V 5 bases and J 4 bases, with 11 bases left between them. The CDR3 is 13 amino acids. CDR1 is SGHTA and CDR2 is FQGNSA in the germline V gene. As for this clonotype: Its antigen is still unknown.

The TCR originated in a young man who had mild COVID-19 (a few samples of this study predate the infection). Cell type and time point are not known. The chain combines TRBV7-2 with TRBJ1-2; no clear D gene. Material: PBMCs or a T cell subset sorted from them (not recorded which). This CDR3 reads CASSQPPGYGYTF. The CDR3 DNA sequence: TGTGCCAGCAGCCAGCCGCCGGGCTATGGCTACACCTTC.